A single sample is the source of the 11 T cell receptor beta chains below, sequenced in a study of response to subunit inactivated influenza vaccine. TCRdb re-derived calls from the RT-PCR reads in MiXCR, one entry per CDR3 protein. This sample yields about 540,000 distinct CDR3 sequences, of which approximately 24% are seen a single time; 2.5% to 3% belongs to the top ten. In addition, the sample was reused for a study of T cells expressing NK-cell markers. That paper states: Beta-chain TCR cDNA was generated via 5'RACE template switching with UMIs.

Sequenced material: CD4+ T cells sorted from PBMCs, taken 11 to 12 days after vaccination. The receptor source for this set is a man in his fifties or sixties who received an inactivated influenza vaccine.

The chain has TRBV10-3 and TRBJ2-3; no definite D call. Germline V gives CDR1 ENHRY, CDR2 SYGVKD. CDR3 length: 13 residues. The V gene lost 6 bases and the J gene lost 2 bases, with 9 bases spanning the gap. The CDR3 here is CAIRAPTTDTQYF. In DNA form, the CDR3 reads TGTGCCATCAGGGCCCCAACCACAGATACGCAGTATTTT.

This clonotype was picked up a small number of times. The rearrangement uses TRBV7-8 and TRBJ2-2; possibly TRBD2 for D (5 bases). CDR3 length: 14 residues. Trimming left V 4 bases short and J 6 bases short, with 12 bases between. Per the germline V gene, CDR1 is SGHVS and CDR2 is FQNEAQ. The CDR3 DNA reads as TGTGCCAGCAGCTCCAAAAGGACTCCCGGGGAGCTGTTTTTT. Its protein is CASSSKRTPGELFF.

In this sample, this clonotype turned up a few times. The V call is TRBV6-2 or TRBV6-3, the J call TRBJ2-2; tentative D call: TRBD2 (6 bases). From germline, CDR1 is MNHEY and CDR2 SVGEGT. The CDR3 runs to 14 residues. V lost 6 bases and J 3 bases, leaving 11 bases between the germline ends. The CDR3 spells CASSAGLYTGELFF. The DNA for the CDR3 is TGTGCCAGCAGCGCGGGACTTTACACCGGGGAGCTGTTTTTT.

The sample holds one count of this clonotype. The rearrangement links TRBV7-8 to TRBJ2-5; D might be TRBD1 (6 bases). V was cut by 3 bases and J by 2 bases, with 22 bases left in between. Per germline, CDR1 SGHVS and CDR2 FQNEAQ. This CDR3 has 18 residues. CDR3 amino acids: CASSLPNRVARSQETQYF. CDR3 in DNA: TGTGCCAGCAGCTTGCCAAACAGGGTGGCTAGATCTCAAGAGACCCAGTACTTC.

The rearrangement uses TRBV5-1 and TRBJ2-2, with D unresolved. This CDR3 has 16 amino acids. The ends were cut back, 0 bases at V and 0 bases at J, with 9 bases in the middle. From germline, CDR1 is SGHRS and CDR2 YFSETQ. The CDR3, as DNA: TGCGCCAGCAGCTTGGGTTATACGACGAACACCGGGGAGCTGTTTTTT. Translation gives CASSLGYTTNTGELFF.

V gene TRBV10-3 combines with J gene TRBJ2-5, with 7 nucleotides matching TRBD2. Germline V CDR1 and CDR2: ENHRY, SYGVKD. The CDR3 is 14 amino acids. V lost 2 bases to trimming and J lost 4 bases; unmatched junction nucleotides: 4. CDR3 nucleotide sequence: TGTGCCATCAGTGAGGGACTAGGAGTAGAGACCCAGTACTTC. Its translation is CAISEGLGVETQYF.

The rearrangement links TRBV6-5 to TRBJ2-7, with 10 bases fitting TRBD2. The V gene's germline CDR1 is MNHEY and CDR2 SVGAGI. CDR3 length equals 17 residues. The ends lost 0 bases at V and 4 bases at J; junction bases unmatched: 9. The CDR3 is CASSYSKSRTSGYEQYF. Here the CDR3 DNA reads TGTGCCAGCAGTTACTCGAAGTCAAGGACTAGCGGTTACGAGCAGTACTTC.

The chain couples TRBV11-2 to TRBJ2-3, with 7 bases matching TRBD2. The germline CDR1 and CDR2 sequences are SGHAT and FQNNGV. This CDR3 spans 16 amino acids. The V gene end was trimmed by 4 bases and the J gene end by 7 bases; junction bases not matched to a gene: 14. Here the CDR3 DNA reads TGTGCCAGCAGCTCCCCCCGGGGGGTTTCGCGGCATACGCAGTATTTT. This sequence encodes CASSSPRGVSRHTQYF.

A few counts support this clonotype. The J gene is TRBJ1-5, the V gene TRBV20-1, with D possibly TRBD1 on 5 matching bases. V lost 1 base, J lost 0 bases, and 10 bases lay in between. This CDR3 contains 15 residues. The germline CDR1 and CDR2 sequences are DFQATT and SNEGSKA (reference sequence). In DNA form, the CDR3 reads TGCAGTGCTAGAGTCCCGACAGCTAGCAATCAGCCCCAGCATTTT. It is translated as CSARVPTASNQPQHF.

This clonotype has only a few counts. The genes are TRBV3-1 and TRBJ2-1, with TRBD2 matching over 12 bases. The CDR3 has 15 residues. Germline values: CDR1 LGHDT, CDR2 YNNKEL (reference sequence). Unmatched junction bases numbered 4, after V lost 5 bases and J lost 5 bases. The CDR3 loop is CASSSTSGRHNEQFF. DNA of the CDR3: TGTGCCAGCAGCTCGACTAGCGGGAGACACAATGAGCAGTTCTTC.

The chain employs TRBV20-1 and TRBJ2-7, with TRBD1 matching over 8 bases. CDR3 length: 14 amino acids. J lost 3 bases, V lost 5 bases, and 9 bases had no gene match. The V gene's germline CDR1 is DFQATT and CDR2 SNEGSKA (reference sequence). The CDR3 DNA follows: TGCAGTGCTCCAGGTCCAACAGGGGGCTACGAGCAGTACTTC. Translating gives CSAPGPTGGYEQYF.